This passage covers 21 T cell receptor beta chains from one sample sequenced in a study of chemoradiotherapy in HPV16-positive cancers. Assay used: immunoSEQ multiplex PCR; TCRdb lists only in-frame clones, some missing. This sample yields nearly 35,000 clones, of which about 90% are seen a single time; 3.5% to 4% belongs to the top ten. Sequenced material: blood, taken from a patient who underwent chemoradiotherapy. Receptors were obtained from a human donor with HPV-associated anogenital cancer.

This clone was found once. V and J are TRBV4-1 and TRBJ1-2; D unclear. Germline CDR1 MGHRA, CDR2 YSYEKL. V gave up 0 bases and J gave up 4 bases, with 6 bases separating them. The CDR3 has 13 residues. CDR3 coding DNA: TGCGCCAGCAGCCAAGACGAGATCTATGGCTACACCTTC. Amino acids: CASSQDEIYGYTF.

This chain connects TRBV11-2 to TRBJ1-1; D is unclear. CDR3 size: 13 residues. V lost 5 bases and J lost 8, with 15 bases in between. Germline loops: CDR1 SGHAT, CDR2 FQNNGV. DNA for the CDR3: TGTGCCAGCAGCCAAGCCGTGGACTGGGAAGCTTTCTTT. This codes for CASSQAVDWEAFF.

This chain links TRBV29-1 with TRBJ1-4; D is ambiguous. The CDR3 spans 12 residues. The germline gives CDR1 SQVTM, CDR2 ANQGSEA. Between the trimmed V and J ends, which lost 6 bases and 7 bases, there was a span of 12 bases. For the CDR3, the DNA is TGCAGCGTGCGGTTAGGGCGTGAAAAACTGTTTTTT. This gives the protein CSVRLGREKLFF.

The gene calls are TRBV27 and TRBJ2-7; a possible D gene is TRBD1 (6 bases). This CDR3 has 15 amino acids. Trimming cost V 2 bases and J 0 bases, with 11 bases left between them. The germline V gene has CDR1 MNHEY and CDR2 SMNVEV (reference sequence). CDR3 protein: CASSLLGQSSYEQYF. CDR3 DNA: TGTGCCAGCAGTTTACTTGGACAGTCCTCCTACGAGCAGTACTTC.

The chain combines TRBV13 with TRBJ2-7, with D maybe TRBD2 (6 bases). The CDR3 totals 14 residues. CDR1 and CDR2 (germline): PRHDT, FYEKMQ (reference sequence). The V end was cut by 5 bases, the J end by 2 bases, with 13 bases between. Written as DNA, the CDR3 is TGTGCCAGCAGCCTGCAGGGACTTCCCTACGAGCAGTACTTC. It specifies CASSLQGLPYEQYF.

V and J are TRBV7-9 and TRBJ1-1, with D possibly TRBD1 on 6 matching bases. The CDR3 length is 13 residues. The ends were cut back, 3 bases at V and 5 bases at J, with 10 bases in the middle. Per the germline V gene, CDR1 is SEHNR and CDR2 is FQNEAQ (reference sequence). The CDR3 nucleotides read TGTGCCAGCAGCTTCAGGGGAGAGACTGAAGCTTTCTTT. Amino acid sequence: CASSFRGETEAFF.

The rearrangement joins TRBV7-7 to TRBJ2-5; 9 bases agree with TRBD2. The CDR3 has 15 amino acids. Germline CDR1 is SSHAT and CDR2 is FNYEAQ (reference sequence). The V and J ends lost 3 bases and 5 bases, in that order; junction bases with no gene match: 7. CDR3 residues: CASSFTGLAHETQYF. In nucleotides, the CDR3 is TGTGCCAGCAGCTTTACGGGACTAGCACACGAGACCCAGTACTTC. Based on the CDR3 plus reference TRBV7-7 and TRBJ2-5, the full variable domain is GAGVSQSPRYKVTKRGQDVTLRCDPISSHATLYWYQQALGQGPEFLTYFNYEAQPDKSGLPSDRFSAERPEGSISTLTIQRTEQRDSAMYRCASSFTGLAHETQYFGPGTRLLVL.

The V gene is TRBV5-4, the J gene TRBJ1-1; TRBD1 matches 11 bases. The CDR3 length is 14 residues. V dropped 4 bases and J dropped 4; count of bases not matched to a gene: 3. CDR1 is SGHNT and CDR2 is YYREEE in the germline V gene (reference sequence). CDR3 loop: CASSLGTGGTEAFF. CDR3 DNA: TGTGCCAGCAGCCTCGGGACAGGGGGCACTGAAGCTTTCTTT. Full variable domain (remainder filled in from reference TRBV5-4 and TRBJ1-1): ETGVTQSPTHLIKTRGQQVTLRCSSQSGHNTVSWYQQALGQGPQFIFQYYREEENGRGNFPPRFSGLQFPNYSSELNVNALELDDSALYLCASSLGTGGTEAFFGQGTRLTVV.

The table lists this clone with a count of one. The chain couples TRBV7-9 to TRBJ2-7; no definite D call. This CDR3 contains 14 residues. The germline V gene encodes CDR1 SEHNR and CDR2 FQNEAQ (reference sequence). The V and J ends lost 1 base and 8 bases respectively, with 15 bases between them. The CDR3 coding sequence is TGTGCCAGCAGCTTAGACGCGTTAGGCGAGAAGCAGTACTTC. This codes for CASSLDALGEKQYF.

The V call is TRBV25-1, the J call TRBJ2-7; D may correspond to TRBD1 or TRBD2 (6 bases each). Trimming removed 7 bases from V and 4 bases from J, with 23 bases in between. The CDR3 spans 16 residues. Germline CDR1 reads MGHDK; CDR2 reads SYGVNS. CDR3 DNA: TGTGCCAGCACCTTAGACCGTCGCAGGGGAGGTTACGAGCAGTACTTC. Translated: CASTLDRRRGGYEQYF.

V gene TRBV27 combines with J gene TRBJ2-1; D possibly corresponds to TRBD2 (6 bases). The CDR3 is 15 residues long. Trimming removed 2 bases from V and 3 bases from J, with 11 bases in between. Germline values: CDR1 MNHEY, CDR2 SMNVEV (reference sequence). CDR3 residues: CASSLGGRNYNEQFF. For the CDR3, the DNA is TGTGCCAGCAGTTTAGGGGGGAGAAACTACAATGAGCAGTTCTTC.

The rearrangement uses TRBV5-1 and TRBJ1-1; D is perhaps TRBD1 (6 bases). The CDR3 covers 15 residues. V lost 4 bases to trimming and J lost 8 bases, with 21 bases between them. Germline CDR1 reads SGHRS; CDR2 reads YFSETQ. The DNA for the CDR3 is TGCGCCAGCAGCAAAATGTCATCCTCGGACAGAGAAGCTTTCTTT. Protein product: CASSKMSSSDREAFF. The full variable domain, completed using reference TRBV5-1 and TRBJ1-1, is KAGVTQTPRYLIKTRGQQVTLSCSPISGHRSVSWYQQTPGQGLQFLFEYFSETQRNKGNFPGRFSGRQFSNSRSEMNVSTLELGDSALYLCASSKMSSSDREAFFGQGTRLTVV.

The chain joins TRBV18 to TRBJ1-6; tentative D call: TRBD1 (6 bases). The CDR3 has 14 residues. V was clipped by 4 bases and J by 8 bases, with 12 bases between them. Germline loops: CDR1 KGHSH, CDR2 LQKENI. The CDR3 sequence is CASSLQGWDSPLHF. The CDR3 bases are TGTGCCAGCTCACTACAGGGTTGGGATTCACCCCTCCACTTT.

The chain links TRBV9 to TRBJ1-3, with D maybe TRBD1 (6 bases). Per germline, CDR1 SGDLS and CDR2 YYNGEE. The CDR3 is 16 residues long. The germline V and J ends were trimmed by 0 bases and 3 bases, with 13 bases remaining between them. The CDR3 nucleotides read TGTGCCAGCAGCGTAGTCGCAGGGGCCTATGGAAACACCATATATTTT. Its translation: CASSVVAGAYGNTIYF.

The chain carries TRBV10-2 and TRBJ1-2, with D maybe TRBD1 (6 bases). CDR3 length: 14 amino acids. Trimming pared 10 bases from V and 6 bases from J, leaving 21 bases between. Germline V lookup: CDR1 WSHSY, CDR2 SAAADI. The CDR3 DNA follows: TGCGCCACCCACAGACCCAGGGGCCTACATGGCTACACCTTC. As protein: CATHRPRGLHGYTF.

The J gene is TRBJ2-1, the V gene TRBV29-1; 9 bases fit TRBD2. This CDR3 comprises 15 residues. Germline values: CDR1 SQVTM, CDR2 ANQGSEA. Trimming cost V 0 bases and J 5 bases; bases outside gene matches: 5. CDR3 region: CSVEEVRGGDNEQFF. The DNA of the CDR3 is TGCAGCGTTGAAGAGGTGCGCGGGGGGGACAATGAGCAGTTCTTC.

V and J are TRBV30 and TRBJ2-2, with D hard to call. The CDR3 is 14 amino acids. Per the germline V gene, CDR1 is GTSNPN and CDR2 is SVGIG (reference sequence). V dropped 1 base and J dropped 6 bases, with 12 bases sitting between them. The CDR3 loop reads CAWSGNSAAGELFF. The CDR3 bases are TGTGCCTGGAGTGGGAATAGTGCGGCCGGGGAGCTGTTTTTT.

This chain links TRBV5-1 with TRBJ2-7, with TRBD2 identical over 7 bases. This CDR3 has 15 residues. With 3 bases clipped from V and 2 bases from J, the junction kept 8 bases outside the gene matches. Germline CDR1 is SGHRS and CDR2 is YFSETQ. Here the CDR3 reads CASSWGRGGTYEQYF. In DNA form, the CDR3 reads TGCGCCAGCAGCTGGGGACGGGGAGGGACCTACGAGCAGTACTTC.

The genes are TRBV29-1 and TRBJ1-2; TRBD1 matches 10 bases. The germline V gene encodes CDR1 SQVTM and CDR2 ANQGSEA. Losses at the gene ends were 4 bases for V and 8 bases for J; bases not matched to a gene: 4. The CDR3 has 12 amino acids. CDR3 protein: CSVAGDRGGYTF. As DNA, the CDR3 is TGCAGCGTTGCGGGGGACAGGGGCGGCTACACCTTC.

The rearrangement uses TRBV7-3 and TRBJ2-3; TRBD1 matches 8 bases. In germline, CDR1 is SGHTA, CDR2 FQGTGA. The CDR3 loop spans 15 amino acids. V shed 1 base and J 6 bases; nucleotides not matched to a gene: 6. Here the CDR3 DNA reads TGTGCCAGCAGCTTAAGGACAGGGACGGCGGATACGCAGTATTTT. Its translation: CASSLRTGTADTQYF.

This chain connects TRBV15 to TRBJ2-1, with a weak D call TRBD1 (5 bases). V was pared by 8 bases and J by 16 bases, with 21 bases between. The CDR3 loop spans 12 amino acids. The germline gives CDR1 LNHNV, CDR2 YYDKDF (reference sequence). The CDR3: CATSDRLPGIFF. DNA for the CDR3: TGTGCCACCTCCGATAGGCTTCCAGGGATCTTCTTC.